This is a list of T cell receptor beta chains from one sample in a study of control samples from healthy donors and cancer patients. Some clones are missing from TCRdb's copy, which holds only in-frame ones; the method was immunoSEQ multiplex PCR. The sample includes approximately 100,000 clones, 90% of them seen just once. The specimen sequenced was blood. These receptors were taken from a human donor in good health. The donor label of this sample is uncertain. Both conserved end residues are part of each CDR3.

v_call	j_call	cdr3_aa
TRBV19	TRBJ2-6	CASNNSPRVTGANVLTF
TRBV5-1	TRBJ2-7	CASSPIAHSYEQYF
TRBV14	TRBJ2-3	CASSQVRGSTDTQYF
TRBV9	TRBJ2-1	CASSAPGAPYNEQFF
TRBV7-2	TRBJ2-5	CASSLVVGPLAGGEETQYF
TRBV2	TRBJ2-7	CASRAGTSTDEQYF
TRBV12-3/TRBV12-4	TRBJ1-5	CASSLTGAQPQHF
TRBV25-1	TRBJ1-4	CASTKGGNEKLFF
TRBV24-1	TRBJ2-5	CATSDPAPYQETQYF
TRBV29-1	TRBJ1-4	CSVQGQGRDEKLFF
TRBV5-5	TRBJ1-5	CASSGRTGGEPQHF
TRBV5-1	TRBJ2-7	CASSPTRQRGEQYF
TRBV18	TRBJ1-1	CASSPTRGGTEAFF
TRBV10-1	TRBJ1-2	CASSAVGQNYGYTF
TRBV5-1	TRBJ2-1	CASSLTASGGVYNEQFF
TRBV5-4	TRBJ1-1	CASRLGEVNTEAFF
TRBV27	TRBJ1-2	CASSAGFIYGYTF
TRBV7-9	TRBJ1-3	CASSVYRDSNSGNTIYF
TRBV19	TRBJ1-1	CASKAAESMNTEAFF
TRBV5-5	TRBJ1-3	CASSTDRNRGNTIYF
TRBV11-2	TRBJ1-1	CASSLVGNTEAFF
TRBV7-8	TRBJ2-1	CASSERPGSYNEQFF
TRBV10-2	TRBJ2-1	CASSTVNNEQFF
TRBV6-5	TRBJ2-3	CASSYSTRADTQYF
TRBV24-1	TRBJ2-1	CATSDPTGLGGEQFF